This T cell receptor (beta chain) was observed in a study of blood T cell repertoires in COVID-19. The CDR3 length is 16 residues. Trimming took off 1 base at V and 7 bases at J, with 14 bases between the two ends. The germline CDR1 and CDR2 sequences are MGHRA and YSYEKL. The table came from immunoSEQ multiplex PCR; TCRdb's copy has only in-frame clones and leaves some out. The profile shows 400,000 or so clones, approximately 86% of them singletons. Material for sequencing was peripheral blood. V is TRBV4-1 and J is TRBJ1-6; D not certain. This clonotype was sampled from a human donor in a cohort sampled during active COVID-19. In DNA, the CDR3 is TGCGCCAGCAGCCAAGCAGTGTCCTCGGGGAATTCACCCCTCCACTTT. Encoded protein: CASSQAVSSGNSPLHF.